Listed here is a single T cell receptor beta chain. The data are from a study of regulatory T cells in long-lasting Graves disease. Arm-PCR of CDR3 regions and iRepertoire HTBI primers were the basis on which TCR beta libraries were built. Using its own MiXCR run on the multiplex PCR reads, TCRdb lists one record per CDR3 protein. This sample has 300,000 to 500,000 distinct CDR3 sequences, with 20% found just once. The time point: persistent/refractory GD, antithyroid drugs over 5 years with positive TRAb. PBMC-derived RNA was used for the TCR library. This specimen consisted of peripheral blood mononuclear cells (PBMCs), obtained when the disease was refractory, from a patient treated with antithyroid drugs. This receptor was taken from a female donor with Graves disease.

This chain's CDR3 is CASSHRLAGGTYEQYF. CDR3 nucleotide sequence: TGTGCCAGCAGCCACCGACTAGCGGGAGGGACCTACGAGCAGTACTTC. This rearrangement joins TRBV14 to TRBJ2-7; 14 bases fit TRBD2. Germline values: CDR1 SGHDN, CDR2 FVKESK. CDR3 length: 16 amino acids. Germline trimming cut 3 bases from V and 2 bases from J; bases unmatched to any gene: 3.